This TCR beta chain emerged from a study of cytomegalovirus exposure and HLA in healthy donors (dated by TCRdb to 2015 to 2018). The study in broad terms: In an earlier analysis of approximately 640 of the donors, approximately 260 Gb of sequence data and 95 million to 130 million unique TCR beta sequences from 150 million to 200 million T cells were reported. Rather than drawing on any new phenotypic data, the later analysis identified candidate immune exposures from TCR beta sequences and the way those sequences occurred across donors. Roughly 310 gigabases of sequencing data and approximately 84 million unique TCR sequences were included in an early release covering about 600 HLA-typed donors. An earlier analysis of 500 to 750 of the donors applied high-throughput TCR beta sequencing to assess whether each TCR beta V gene segment acted as functional or pseudogenic. The number of donors typed differed by locus, with roughly 620-630 for A, B, C, DRB1 and DQB1, roughly 520 for DQA1, 600 to 610 for DPA1, and some 440 for DPB1. Several DR-DQ haplotypes were treated as single units for association and clustering because of strong linkage in the cohort. Among about 390 genotyped donors of the cohort, an average of approximately 240,000 unique TCR beta nucleotide sequences were sequenced per donor, around a sixth of them non-productive. HLA typing covered class I and class II loci at four-digit resolution. Alongside the repertoire data, information on donor age, sex, ethnicity and CMV serostatus was compiled. The study aimed to test whether signatures of past pathogen exposure could be identified by cataloging public T cell receptors. All discovery cohort repertoires had been generated on a single sequencing platform. The T cell repertoires of some 700 subjects were profiled by immunosequencing and related to cytomegalovirus serostatus. A later genetic analysis used genome-wide SNP genotypes for about 55% of the 666 donors, treating that subset as a discovery cohort. To predict cytomegalovirus infection status, the study combined high-throughput TCR immunosequencing, statistical association of individual TCRs with disease status, and machine learning. The genetic ancestry cluster associated with self-reported Caucasian donors included over 80% of the approximately 430 genotyped donors. Along with the approximately 700-subject first cohort, a separate validation cohort of over 90 different subjects was used. A later analysis re-examined previously published TCR beta repertoires from more than 600 donors and added high-resolution HLA genotyping to investigate patterns of TCR occurrence. The investigation overall reported the following: Correlated functional status among segregating V segments might reflect linkage disequilibrium, but an unknown experimental factor could not be ruled out. According to a later analysis, TCR association rates differed among HLA loci, with DRB1 alleles showing the most associated TCRs and HLA-C alleles showing the fewest. A total of roughly 160 TCR beta chains were listed by the study as associated with cytomegalovirus. A further reported finding was that TCR beta sequences accurately predicted the HLA-A and HLA-B alleles for most subjects in the first cohort. Immune exposure information for the cohort was limited to CMV serostatus. Sequencing depth was assumed to be roughly uniform across donors in the presence/absence analyses, though that assumption may not hold. Because the 87-base-pair reads could not distinguish some IMGT-functional V segments, including TRBV6-2 and TRBV6-3, those segments were excluded. Most TCR sequences were observed very rarely across donors, whereas some public TCRs were present in many individuals. Because some donors lacked HLA typing at each locus, the association tests relied only on the typed subset. A later genetic analysis associated a missense DCLRE1C variant with V-gene and J-gene trimming of TCR beta chains, and an independent cohort replicated the association. A group of highly shared sequence variants was considered likely to be a technical artifact of the sequencing pipeline. At a false discovery rate of 0.05, a later analysis linked approximately 18,000 TCR beta sequences to specific HLA alleles. This cohort had only TCR beta chains sequenced, and the lack of alpha or paired-chain data limited which features could be detected. A later analysis found that most CMV-associated TCR beta chains appeared HLA-restricted, with HLA associations seemingly driven largely by CMV exposure. Cytomegalovirus status was reported to be diagnosed by the classifier with high specificity and sensitivity in both the original and validation cohorts. The authors suggested that the approach could potentially be generalized to other disease states and immunological phenotypes. A few of the identified cytomegalovirus-associated TCR beta chains were confirmed in vitro to be specific for cytomegalovirus antigens. When HLA alleles, especially DR and DQ, strongly co-occurred, attributing TCR associations to individual alleles was difficult. A later genetic analysis reported fewer N-insertions in productive TCRs among donors in an Asian-associated ancestry cluster than the roughly 720-donor mean. Several of the top co-occurrence clusters appeared to be linked to parvovirus B19, influenza, CMV and Epstein-Barr virus, according to a later analysis. Because counts were too low, seventeen rarely observed V segments, including chromosome 9 orphons, were excluded from the earlier analysis of fewer than 650 of the donors. Broadly in line with IMGT annotations, most TCR beta V segments showed up in productive rearrangements about 87% or about 30% of the time in an earlier analysis of approximately 600 of the donors. In a later analysis, HLA-associated TCR beta chains were found to be more clonally expanded and to have lower generation probabilities than equally common non-associated chains.

Library method: the immunoSEQ multiplex PCR assay. The multiplex PCR relied on a mix of 60 forward primers for TCR Vbeta segments and 13 reverse primers for TCR Jbeta segments. The CDR3 region of rearranged TCR beta genes was amplified from genomic DNA with a multiplex PCR assay. The amplified TCR beta libraries were sequenced on the Illumina HiSeq System as 87-base-pair reads. As for the authors' bioinformatics: A later analysis counted about 80 million unique TCR beta chains across the roughly 700 repertoires, and roughly 11 million of these chains were shared by at least two donors. To remove PCR and sequencing errors, raw reads were error-corrected and collapsed into unique sequences using a nearest-neighbor algorithm that merged closely related sequences. V, D and J gene segments were assigned by aligning CDR3 sequences to IMGT reference sequences. Each retained sequence needed at least a six-nucleotide match to both a V gene segment and a J gene segment. A rearrangement was called productive if the CDR3 had no stop codons and remained in frame with V and J, and every other rearrangement was called non-productive. CDR3 was defined according to IMGT convention as the region running from the second conserved V-encoded cysteine to the conserved J-encoded phenylalanine. Sequences without an unambiguous match to a single V gene segment were excluded from the earlier analysis of a few hundred of the donors. In an earlier analysis of approximately 590 of the donors, V segments were called functional above 56.7% productive rearrangements and were called segregating when the between-donor standard deviation exceeded 5%. A statistical classification framework was developed to diagnose cytomegalovirus status using the catalog of TCR beta chain sequences. In a later analysis, V and J genes were assigned by comparing TCR nucleotide sequences against IMGT/GENE-DB human TR gene sequences. In a later analysis, CDR3 sequences and most-parsimonious VDJ recombination scenarios were assigned using the TCRdist pipeline. In a later analysis, every TCR beta chain was defined by the combination of its CDR3 amino acid sequence and its V-gene family, and reads without a unique V-gene family were dropped. In a later analysis, 450 to 600 highly shared, low-generation-probability nucleotide sequences were removed to address suspected cross-contamination and a sequencing artifact. For each public chain, a later analysis derived a clonal expansion index from normalized ranks of inferred template counts within each repertoire. In a later analysis, generation probabilities were computed with a VDJ recombination model fitted to out-of-frame rearrangements, and the resulting probabilities were checked against IGoR. A later analysis scored TCR-TCR, TCR-HLA and TCR-CMV co-occurrence with hypergeometric tests, applying a repertoire-size bias correction to TCR pairs. A later analysis estimated false discovery rates by permuting HLA or CMV assignments 20 times. In a later analysis, co-occurring TCRs were grouped using DBSCAN, and TCRdist sequence similarity was added for clustering within HLA-allele-positive subsets. Repertoires with fewer than 30,000 or more than 120,000 public chains were left out of co-occurrence clustering, as were about five repertoires with anomalous nucleotide sharing. The table was pulled from immuneACCESS by TCRdb, which kept in-frame rearrangements only. Such tables lose some clones; where checked, under half of the loss comes from unresolved V genes, and the rest has no known cause. V and J calls plus clone size are reproduced from that table; the DNA served to infer D and trimming. This sample holds approximately 90,000 clones; roughly four fifths were observed only once. In total, the top ten clones hold 3% to 4.5% of the sample.

The cohort comprised 670 or so healthy bone marrow donors. At the time of sampling, all cohort members were nominally healthy, though unrecorded immune exposures were likely present. The donor tested CMV seronegative, placing the donor among the 352 seronegative members of the cohort. A peripheral blood sample was provided by each donor, and peripheral blood mononuclear cells were used for TCR beta sequencing. Genomic DNA was extracted from the blood cell samples with the Qiagen DNeasy Blood Extraction Kit. The CDR3 spans 15 residues, from the cysteine through the phenylalanine. Only the CDR3 DNA is retained, 45 bases long and in frame from the first base. Between the V and J ends, shortened by 3 bases and 1 base respectively, the junction contains 11 bases. The germline V gene gives CDR1 as SNHLY and CDR2 as FYNNEI. Remarks on this clone: It has no known antigen specificity. Base-call qualities are not available, and no considerably larger clone is one nucleotide away.

This clonotype was obtained from a man aged 25 to 45 in good health and CMV-seronegative. Sequenced material: PBMCs. The chain uses TRBV2 and TRBJ2-3; TRBD2 is a possible D gene, resting on 5 matching bases. CDR3 sequence: CASSELQRGTDTQYF. The DNA sequence follows: TGTGCCAGCAGTGAGTTACAGAGGGGCACAGATACGCAGTATTTT.